This entry lists 21 T cell receptor beta chains sequenced from one sample in a study of early T cells in non-severe SARS-CoV-2 infection. In TCRdb, the 5' RACE reads were re-called with MiXCR into one record per CDR3 protein. The sample has some 87,000 distinct CDR3 sequences, over 10% seen once. Sequences were obtained from whole blood. The receptor source for this set is an adult who was a healthcare worker with PCR-confirmed SARS-CoV-2 infection or an uninfected control (not recorded which).

This clonotype was counted between two and nine times. The chain recombines TRBV4-3 with TRBJ2-1; 13 bases fit TRBD2. Germline values: CDR1 LGHNA, CDR2 YSLEER. This CDR3 comprises 18 residues. The junction had 6 bases not matched to a gene; V was cut back by 1 base and J by 3 bases. CDR3 nucleotides: TGCGCCAGCAGCCAAGGCGGACTAGCGGGGGAAATCTACAATGAGCAGTTCTTC. Protein: CASSQGGLAGEIYNEQFF.

The table lists this clonotype with many counts. The V call is TRBV5-5, the J call TRBJ1-1, with 8 bases that match TRBD1. Trimming cost V 0 bases and J 4 bases; bases outside gene matches: 2. Germline V gives CDR1 SGHKS, CDR2 YYEKEE (reference sequence). The CDR3 is made up of 14 amino acids. Written as DNA, the CDR3 is TGTGCCAGCAGCTTGGACAGGGGGGGCACTGAAGCTTTCTTT. Its protein product is CASSLDRGGTEAFF.

The J gene is TRBJ1-3, the V gene TRBV28; weak D call: TRBD1 (5 bases). CDR1 and CDR2 from the germline V gene are MDHEN and SYDVKM. V was trimmed by 2 bases and J by 1 base, leaving 6 bases between them. This CDR3 spans 14 amino acids. In DNA form, the CDR3 reads TGTGCCAGCAGTTTAGGACAATCTGGAAACACCATATATTTT. It yields the protein CASSLGQSGNTIYF.

CDR3 in amino acids: CASSSHLVSGNTIYF. The CDR3 DNA is TGTGCCAGCAGCTCACACCTTGTCTCTGGAAACACCATATATTTT. The chain combines TRBV7-9 with TRBJ1-3; D not certain. This CDR3 spans 15 amino acids. Per the germline V gene, CDR1 is SEHNR and CDR2 is FQNEAQ (reference sequence). Trimming removed 4 bases from V and 0 bases from J, with 10 bases in between.

The table lists this clonotype with many counts. The chain links TRBV27 to TRBJ2-7; no reliable D call. This CDR3 spans 14 amino acids. V dropped 6 bases and J dropped 2 bases, with 14 bases sitting between them. CDR1 and CDR2 (germline): MNHEY, SMNVEV (reference sequence). This chain's CDR3 is CASSLAPGAYEQYF. CDR3 sequence (DNA): TGTGCCAGCAGCCTGGCTCCGGGCGCCTACGAGCAGTACTTC.

Here the CDR3 reads CASSRSTGGGYEQYF. In DNA, the CDR3 is TGTGCCAGCAGCCGCTCTACAGGGGGCGGGTACGAGCAGTACTTC. The rearrangement joins TRBV6-6 to TRBJ2-7, with 9 bases that match TRBD1. The J segment lost 4 bases and the V segment lost 6 bases, leaving 10 bases of the junction unmatched. CDR3 length equals 15 residues. Germline V gives CDR1 MNHNY, CDR2 SVGAGI (reference sequence).

This clonotype was seen at least ten times. The chain recombines TRBV6-2 or TRBV6-3 with TRBJ1-4; D not certain. This CDR3 has 14 amino acids. CDR1 is MNHEY and CDR2 is SVGEGT in the germline V gene. Trimming removed 4 bases at V and 3 bases at J, with 9 bases between. The CDR3, as DNA: TGTGCCAGCAGTTCAAGTGCGGCTAATGAAAAACTGTTTTTT. As protein: CASSSSAANEKLFF.

This rearrangement joins TRBV2 to TRBJ2-1, with 10 bases identical to TRBD2. The V gene end was trimmed by 7 bases and the J gene end by 4 bases; junction bases not matched to a gene: 7. This CDR3 region has 15 residues. The V gene's germline CDR1 is SNHLY and CDR2 FYNNEI. In DNA, the CDR3 is TGTGCCAGCAAACCCCGACTAGCGGGTTACAATGAGCAGTTCTTC. Translation: CASKPRLAGYNEQFF.

The rearrangement uses TRBV2 and TRBJ1-4, with no clear D. The CDR3 extends over 12 amino acids. V lost 7 bases to trimming and J lost 6 bases, with 9 bases between them. Germline loops: CDR1 SNHLY, CDR2 FYNNEI. The chain's CDR3 is CASMLDDEKLFF. The CDR3 bases are TGTGCCAGCATGCTTGATGATGAAAAACTGTTTTTT.

The CDR3 here is CASSLWSGANVLTF. The CDR3 nucleotides are TGCGCCAGCAGCTTGTGGTCTGGGGCCAACGTCCTGACTTTC. The V call is TRBV5-1, the J call TRBJ2-6; D call uncertain. Germline CDR1 SGHRS, CDR2 YFSETQ. V lost 1 base to trimming and J lost 1 base, with 3 bases between them. The CDR3 covers 14 residues.

This clonotype was recorded many times. The chain uses TRBV5-6 and TRBJ2-1, with 12 positions matching TRBD2. CDR3 length: 15 residues. The trim removed 2 bases at V and 5 bases at J, leaving 2 bases unmatched. Germline values: CDR1 SGHDT, CDR2 YYEEEE. The CDR3 loop is CASSFRLAGDNEQFF. The CDR3 nucleotides read TGTGCCAGCAGCTTCCGACTAGCGGGGGACAATGAGCAGTTCTTC.

This clonotype was counted only a few times. The chain recombines TRBV7-8 with TRBJ1-5; D unclear. Germline lookup yields CDR1 SGHVS and CDR2 FQNEAQ. The V gene lost 0 bases and the J gene lost 6 bases, with 18 bases spanning the gap. CDR3 length equals 17 residues. CDR3: CASSLAVERRGGQPQHF. DNA for the CDR3: TGTGCCAGCAGCTTAGCGGTTGAACGGCGGGGTGGTCAGCCCCAGCATTTT.

The sample holds a few counts of this clonotype. V and J are TRBV28 and TRBJ2-7; tentatively, D is TRBD2 (5 bases). This CDR3 has 16 amino acids. V was pared by 4 bases and J by 4 bases, with 20 bases between. CDR1 and CDR2 from the germline V gene are MDHEN and SYDVKM. CDR3 nucleotide sequence: TGTGCCAGCAGTTCACCCGCCCGGACTCTGCCATACGAGCAGTACTTC. It translates to CASSSPARTLPYEQYF. The variable domain in full, completed from reference TRBV28 and TRBJ2-7, reads DVKVTQSSRYLVKRTGEKVFLECVQDMDHENMFWYRQDPGLGLRLIYFSYDVKMKEKGDIPEGYSVSREKKERFSLILESASTNQTSMYLCASSSPARTLPYEQYFGPGTRLTVT.

This clonotype was seen a handful of times. CDR3 sequence reads: CASSVAADDHHYGYTF. The CDR3 region has the DNA TGTGCCAGCAGCGTAGCGGCAGACGATCACCACTATGGCTACACCTTC. V and J are TRBV9 and TRBJ1-2; D remains ambiguous. This CDR3 spans 16 amino acids. V was clipped by 0 bases and J by 3 bases, with 15 bases between them. Per the germline V gene, CDR1 is SGDLS and CDR2 is YYNGEE.

A remark on this clonotype: Just one base apart from a much larger clone, this may be a read error. V is TRBV11-2 and J is TRBJ2-7; no clear D gene. Between the trimmed V and J ends, which lost 1 base and 6 bases, there was a span of 16 bases. The CDR3 covers 15 residues. CDR1 is SGHAT and CDR2 is FQNNGV in the germline V gene. Written as DNA, the CDR3 is TGTGCCAGCAGCTTAGGGTACGGCCGGTCCACCGAGCAGTACTTC. Translating it yields CASSLGYGRSTEQYF.

This chain connects TRBV20-1 to TRBJ2-3, with TRBD2 as a possible D gene (5 bases). Trimming removed 1 base from V and 3 bases from J, with 8 bases in between. Per germline, CDR1 DFQATT and CDR2 SNEGSKA (reference sequence). The CDR3 has 13 residues. This chain's CDR3 is CSARGEMTDTQYF. DNA of the CDR3: TGCAGTGCTAGAGGGGAGATGACAGATACGCAGTATTTT.

This clonotype was counted only a few times. This chain joins TRBV10-2 and TRBJ1-1, with a possible D match to TRBD1 (6 bases). Trimming stripped 3 bases from V and 5 bases from J, with 13 bases between. The CDR3 sequence is 14 residues long. CDR1 and CDR2 (germline): WSHSY, SAAADI. CDR3 nucleotides: TGCGCCAGCAGTGAAATCCAGGGGAAGACTGAAGCTTTCTTT. Protein product: CASSEIQGKTEAFF.

This clonotype appeared many times. The V call is TRBV2, the J call TRBJ2-2; TRBD1 aligns across 9 bases. The CDR3 sequence is 15 residues long. The ends lost 6 bases at V and 0 bases at J; junction bases unmatched: 2. Germline V CDR1 and CDR2: SNHLY, FYNNEI. CDR3 sequence: CASRGTGTNTGELFF. DNA of the CDR3: TGTGCCAGCAGGGGGACAGGGACGAACACCGGGGAGCTGTTTTTT.

This clonotype was seen at least ten times. CDR3 amino acids: CASSQIDGGNSPLHF. DNA for the CDR3: TGTGCCAGCAGCCAAATCGACGGCGGTAATTCACCCCTCCACTTT. The chain couples TRBV3-1 to TRBJ1-6, with no clear D. There are 15 residues in the CDR3. CDR1 and CDR2 from the germline V gene are LGHDT and YNNKEL (reference sequence). Trimming took off 2 bases at V and 6 bases at J, with 11 bases between the two ends.

This clonotype showed up many times. The rearrangement links TRBV12-1 to TRBJ2-7; the D call in the table, TRBD1, was not verified against the DNA. TRBV12-1 corresponds to a pseudogene. The CDR3 is 16 amino acids. As DNA, the CDR3 is TGTGCCAGCAGCTTTGGAGGTTCAGGGGGCTGCTACGAGCAGTACTTC. Its protein product is CASSFGGSGGCYEQYF.

This clonotype was recorded at least ten times. The chain links TRBV7-8 to TRBJ2-4; TRBD2 might be the D (5 bases). Trimming took 5 bases from V and 3 from J, leaving 11 bases between them. The CDR3 sequence is 14 residues long. The V gene's germline CDR1 is SGHVS and CDR2 FQNEAQ. CDR3 loop: CASSPDWVKNIQYF. The CDR3 coding sequence is TGTGCCAGCAGCCCGGACTGGGTCAAAAACATTCAGTACTTC. Together with reference TRBV7-8 and TRBJ2-4, the CDR3 gives the full variable domain: GAGVSQSPRYKVAKRGQDVALRCDPISGHVSLFWYQQALGQGPEFLTYFQNEAQLDKSGLPSDRFFAERPEGSVSTLKIQRTQQEDSAVYLCASSPDWVKNIQYFGAGTRLSVL.